This TCR beta chain was found in a study of T cells in localized non-small cell lung cancer. Overall study results and limits: Appearance in adjacent lung was seen for a median approximately 58 of the top 100 tumor clones.

Sequencing used immunoSEQ multiplex PCR; TCRdb keeps in-frame clones, though not all of them. The sample shows roughly 1,200 clones, 15% to 25% of them seen only once. As concerns this clone: The target antigen is unknown.

Germline CDR1 LNHDA, CDR2 SQIVND (reference sequence). The V and J ends lost 10 bases and 1 base respectively, with 8 bases between them. The CDR3 runs to 13 residues. The rearrangement links TRBV19 to TRBJ2-6; D is unresolved. This TCR was sampled from a male donor at least 60 years old with stage I lung adenocarcinoma. The sequenced sample was normal lung tissue next to the tumor, obtained before any cancer treatment. CDR3: CATGLSGANVLTF. CDR3 nucleotide sequence: TGTGCCACCGGGCTTTCTGGGGCCAACGTCCTGACTTTC.